Reported below is one T cell receptor beta chain. The antigen is unknown. TCRdb's copy holds only in-frame clones and misses some; the assay was immunoSEQ multiplex PCR. The sample lists 130,000 or so clones, 85% to 90% occurring once. V gave up 9 bases and J gave up 5 bases; unmatched junction bases: 14. This CDR3 has 16 residues. Germline CDR1 is KGHDR and CDR2 is SFDVKD. The data belong to a study of T cell responses to AZD1222 COVID-19 vaccine. Findings and limits, study-wide: Nearly half of spike-specific TCRs reportedly target unmutated variant regions.

Sample: peripheral blood, taken on day 0 of AZD1222 vaccination. The chain carries TRBV24-1 and TRBJ1-2; TRBD1 matches 10 bases. This TCR came from an adult in good health. The CDR3 sequence: CATSTAVGQGRYGYTF. Written as DNA, the CDR3 is TGTGCCACCTCCACTGCGGTGGGACAGGGGAGATATGGCTACACCTTC.